The next 15 T cell receptor beta chains were all read from a single sample in a study of blood T cell repertoires in COVID-19. The protocol was immunoSEQ multiplex PCR, while the TCRdb copy is restricted to in-frame clones and leaves out a portion. This sample carries about 74,000 clones, under 95% of them seen once, and the ten largest clones take 1.4% to 1.5%. The source material was peripheral blood. The receptor set was obtained from a man aged 45-60 years with acute or convalescent COVID-19.

V is TRBV6-2 or TRBV6-3 and J is TRBJ1-5; no reliable D call. Germline CDR1 and CDR2: MNHEY and SVGEGT. Trimming left V 0 bases short and J 1 base short, with 16 bases between. CDR3 size: 18 residues. CDR3 nucleotides: TGTGCCAGCAGTTACTCCACCACCCAGGTCAGGAGCAATCAGCCCCAGCATTTT. Translated, it gives CASSYSTTQVRSNQPQHF.

In this sample, this clone turned up once. The chain employs TRBV7-3 and TRBJ2-7; TRBD2 might be the D (5 bases). CDR1 is SGHTA, CDR2 FQGTGA, per germline. The germline V and J ends were trimmed by 3 bases and 3 bases, with 9 bases remaining between them. The CDR3 is 13 residues long. CDR3 sequence: CASSLDGNYEQYF. CDR3 coding DNA: TGTGCCAGCAGCTTGGACGGGAACTACGAGCAGTACTTC.

J is TRBJ2-1 and V is TRBV24-1; 7 bases match TRBD2. The CDR3 length is 13 residues. Germline V gene data show CDR1 as KGHDR and CDR2 as SFDVKD. The ends lost 7 bases at V and 10 bases at J; junction bases unmatched: 9. The CDR3 DNA is TGTGCCACCAGCCAGCCTCCCGGGGGGGAGCAGTTCTTC. Translating it yields CATSQPPGGEQFF.

This clone was seen only once. V gene TRBV5-1 combines with J gene TRBJ1-1, with D unclear. With 0 bases removed from V and 3 bases from J, the gap between germline ends came to 9 bases. This CDR3 region has 14 residues. The germline CDR1 and CDR2 sequences are SGHRS and YFSETQ. CDR3 nucleotides: TGCGCCAGCAGCTTGGCCGGGTCTTACACTGAAGCTTTCTTT. This codes for CASSLAGSYTEAFF.

The J gene is TRBJ2-1, the V gene TRBV4-1, with a possible D match to TRBD2 (5 bases). Germline V gene sequence: CDR1 MGHRA, CDR2 YSYEKL. The CDR3 is 14 amino acids. V lost 1 base, J lost 10 bases, and 14 bases lay in between. The CDR3 is CASSQATVSAEQFF. The CDR3 region has the DNA TGCGCCAGCAGCCAAGCCACAGTTAGCGCCGAGCAGTTCTTC.

V is TRBV11-2 and J is TRBJ1-2, with D perhaps matching TRBD1 (6 bases). Deletions cut 0 bases from V and 5 bases from J, with 19 bases between. The germline V gene has CDR1 SGHAT and CDR2 FQNNGV. This CDR3 has 17 residues. The CDR3 region has the DNA TGTGCCAGCAGCTTAGATACGGACAGCGTGCTCGGTTATGGCTACACCTTC. Translated: CASSLDTDSVLGYGYTF.

The chain links TRBV7-3 to TRBJ1-1; 7 nucleotides line up with TRBD1. Germline V lookup: CDR1 SGHTA, CDR2 FQGTGA. This CDR3 spans 15 amino acids. Trimming removed 1 base from V and 1 base from J; junction bases left unmatched: 3. This CDR3 is CASSLRAGGNTEAFF. In DNA form, the CDR3 reads TGTGCCAGCAGCTTAAGGGCAGGGGGGAACACTGAAGCTTTCTTT.

The chain links TRBV7-7 to TRBJ1-4; 8 nucleotides match TRBD1. Germline assignment: CDR1 SSHAT and CDR2 FNYEAQ (reference sequence). Unmatched junction bases numbered 10, after V lost 6 bases and J lost 10 bases. The CDR3 is made up of 14 amino acids. This chain's CDR3 is CASSPGQGLGKLFF. The CDR3 nucleotides read TGTGCCAGCAGTCCCGGACAGGGTCTTGGAAAACTGTTTTTT.

The chain employs TRBV18 and TRBJ2-2; D possibly corresponds to TRBD1 (6 bases). Germline CDR1 KGHSH, CDR2 LQKENI. CDR3 length: 15 residues. V lost 5 bases and J 0 bases, leaving 10 bases between the germline ends. CDR3 sequence: CASSTDRANTGELFF. Here the CDR3 DNA reads TGTGCCAGCTCAACGGACAGAGCGAACACCGGGGAGCTGTTTTTT.

The chain uses TRBV4-1 and TRBJ2-7; tentatively, D is TRBD2 (5 bases). Trimming stripped 0 bases from V and 3 bases from J, with 9 bases between. The CDR3 contains 14 residues. Germline V lookup: CDR1 MGHRA, CDR2 YSYEKL. The CDR3 is CASSQELRDYEQYF. The CDR3 nucleotides are TGCGCCAGCAGCCAAGAGCTTCGGGACTACGAGCAGTACTTC.

V and J are TRBV4-3 and TRBJ1-5, with 7 bases lining up with TRBD1. Germline V lookup: CDR1 LGHNA, CDR2 YSLEER. The CDR3 is 18 residues long. The V gene end was trimmed by 0 bases and the J gene end by 1 base; junction bases not matched to a gene: 9. CDR3 sequence: CASSQDRQGVGSNQPQHF. In DNA, the CDR3 is TGCGCCAGCAGCCAAGATCGCCAGGGGGTTGGGAGCAATCAGCCCCAGCATTTT.

The chain carries TRBV10-1 and TRBJ2-1, with TRBD1 identical over 10 bases. There are 15 residues in the CDR3. Germline V gene lookup returns CDR1 WNHNN and CDR2 SYGVQD (reference sequence). V trimming: 6 bases; J trimming: 2 bases; junction bases outside the gene matches: 4. The CDR3 nucleotides are TGCGCCAGCAGGCCGGGACAGGGGCCCTACAATGAGCAGTTCTTC. This gives the protein CASRPGQGPYNEQFF.

This sequence joins TRBV5-8 and TRBJ2-7; 8 bases are shared with TRBD2. Germline V gene data show CDR1 as SGHTS and CDR2 as YDEGEE. With 5 bases clipped from V and 2 bases from J, the junction kept 6 bases outside the gene matches. There are 14 residues in the CDR3. In DNA, the CDR3 is TGTGCCAGCAGAGCAGGACTAGCCACCTACGAGCAGTACTTC. It is translated as CASRAGLATYEQYF.

The rearrangement joins TRBV27 to TRBJ2-5, with D tentatively TRBD1 (6 bases). Trimming pared 6 bases from V and 5 bases from J, leaving 16 bases between. This CDR3 has 14 residues. Germline loops: CDR1 MNHEY, CDR2 SMNVEV (reference sequence). CDR3 in amino acids: CASRGAGVGETQYF. CDR3 DNA: TGTGCCAGCAGGGGAGCAGGGGTGGGGGAGACCCAGTACTTC.

The CDR3 coding sequence is TGTGCCAGCACCCCTACGGGGGACCAAGAGACCCAGTACTTC. Translating gives CASTPTGDQETQYF. This chain joins TRBV7-2 and TRBJ2-5, with D tentatively TRBD2 (6 bases). V was cut by 7 bases and J by 0 bases, with 12 bases left in between. The V gene's germline CDR1 is SGHTA and CDR2 FQGNSA. The CDR3 is made up of 14 amino acids. Full variable domain (rest looked up from reference TRBV7-2 and TRBJ2-5): GAGVSQSPSNKVTEKGKDVELRCDPISGHTALYWYRQSLGQGLEFLIYFQGNSAPDKSGLPSDRFSAERTGGSVSTLTIQRTQQEDSAVYLCASTPTGDQETQYFGPGTRLLVL.